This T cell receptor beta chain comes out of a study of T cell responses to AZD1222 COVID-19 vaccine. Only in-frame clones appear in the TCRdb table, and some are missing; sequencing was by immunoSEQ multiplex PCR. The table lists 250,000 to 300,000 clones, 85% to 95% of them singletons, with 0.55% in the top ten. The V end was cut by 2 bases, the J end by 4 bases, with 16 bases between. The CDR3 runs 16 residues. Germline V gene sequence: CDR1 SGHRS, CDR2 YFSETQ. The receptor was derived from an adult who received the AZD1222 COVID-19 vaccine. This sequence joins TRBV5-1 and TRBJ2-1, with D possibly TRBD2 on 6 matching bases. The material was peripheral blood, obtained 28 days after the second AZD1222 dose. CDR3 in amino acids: CASSLGGAGLYNEQFF. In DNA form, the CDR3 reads TGCGCCAGCAGCTTAGGCGGAGCGGGTTTGTACAATGAGCAGTTCTTC.